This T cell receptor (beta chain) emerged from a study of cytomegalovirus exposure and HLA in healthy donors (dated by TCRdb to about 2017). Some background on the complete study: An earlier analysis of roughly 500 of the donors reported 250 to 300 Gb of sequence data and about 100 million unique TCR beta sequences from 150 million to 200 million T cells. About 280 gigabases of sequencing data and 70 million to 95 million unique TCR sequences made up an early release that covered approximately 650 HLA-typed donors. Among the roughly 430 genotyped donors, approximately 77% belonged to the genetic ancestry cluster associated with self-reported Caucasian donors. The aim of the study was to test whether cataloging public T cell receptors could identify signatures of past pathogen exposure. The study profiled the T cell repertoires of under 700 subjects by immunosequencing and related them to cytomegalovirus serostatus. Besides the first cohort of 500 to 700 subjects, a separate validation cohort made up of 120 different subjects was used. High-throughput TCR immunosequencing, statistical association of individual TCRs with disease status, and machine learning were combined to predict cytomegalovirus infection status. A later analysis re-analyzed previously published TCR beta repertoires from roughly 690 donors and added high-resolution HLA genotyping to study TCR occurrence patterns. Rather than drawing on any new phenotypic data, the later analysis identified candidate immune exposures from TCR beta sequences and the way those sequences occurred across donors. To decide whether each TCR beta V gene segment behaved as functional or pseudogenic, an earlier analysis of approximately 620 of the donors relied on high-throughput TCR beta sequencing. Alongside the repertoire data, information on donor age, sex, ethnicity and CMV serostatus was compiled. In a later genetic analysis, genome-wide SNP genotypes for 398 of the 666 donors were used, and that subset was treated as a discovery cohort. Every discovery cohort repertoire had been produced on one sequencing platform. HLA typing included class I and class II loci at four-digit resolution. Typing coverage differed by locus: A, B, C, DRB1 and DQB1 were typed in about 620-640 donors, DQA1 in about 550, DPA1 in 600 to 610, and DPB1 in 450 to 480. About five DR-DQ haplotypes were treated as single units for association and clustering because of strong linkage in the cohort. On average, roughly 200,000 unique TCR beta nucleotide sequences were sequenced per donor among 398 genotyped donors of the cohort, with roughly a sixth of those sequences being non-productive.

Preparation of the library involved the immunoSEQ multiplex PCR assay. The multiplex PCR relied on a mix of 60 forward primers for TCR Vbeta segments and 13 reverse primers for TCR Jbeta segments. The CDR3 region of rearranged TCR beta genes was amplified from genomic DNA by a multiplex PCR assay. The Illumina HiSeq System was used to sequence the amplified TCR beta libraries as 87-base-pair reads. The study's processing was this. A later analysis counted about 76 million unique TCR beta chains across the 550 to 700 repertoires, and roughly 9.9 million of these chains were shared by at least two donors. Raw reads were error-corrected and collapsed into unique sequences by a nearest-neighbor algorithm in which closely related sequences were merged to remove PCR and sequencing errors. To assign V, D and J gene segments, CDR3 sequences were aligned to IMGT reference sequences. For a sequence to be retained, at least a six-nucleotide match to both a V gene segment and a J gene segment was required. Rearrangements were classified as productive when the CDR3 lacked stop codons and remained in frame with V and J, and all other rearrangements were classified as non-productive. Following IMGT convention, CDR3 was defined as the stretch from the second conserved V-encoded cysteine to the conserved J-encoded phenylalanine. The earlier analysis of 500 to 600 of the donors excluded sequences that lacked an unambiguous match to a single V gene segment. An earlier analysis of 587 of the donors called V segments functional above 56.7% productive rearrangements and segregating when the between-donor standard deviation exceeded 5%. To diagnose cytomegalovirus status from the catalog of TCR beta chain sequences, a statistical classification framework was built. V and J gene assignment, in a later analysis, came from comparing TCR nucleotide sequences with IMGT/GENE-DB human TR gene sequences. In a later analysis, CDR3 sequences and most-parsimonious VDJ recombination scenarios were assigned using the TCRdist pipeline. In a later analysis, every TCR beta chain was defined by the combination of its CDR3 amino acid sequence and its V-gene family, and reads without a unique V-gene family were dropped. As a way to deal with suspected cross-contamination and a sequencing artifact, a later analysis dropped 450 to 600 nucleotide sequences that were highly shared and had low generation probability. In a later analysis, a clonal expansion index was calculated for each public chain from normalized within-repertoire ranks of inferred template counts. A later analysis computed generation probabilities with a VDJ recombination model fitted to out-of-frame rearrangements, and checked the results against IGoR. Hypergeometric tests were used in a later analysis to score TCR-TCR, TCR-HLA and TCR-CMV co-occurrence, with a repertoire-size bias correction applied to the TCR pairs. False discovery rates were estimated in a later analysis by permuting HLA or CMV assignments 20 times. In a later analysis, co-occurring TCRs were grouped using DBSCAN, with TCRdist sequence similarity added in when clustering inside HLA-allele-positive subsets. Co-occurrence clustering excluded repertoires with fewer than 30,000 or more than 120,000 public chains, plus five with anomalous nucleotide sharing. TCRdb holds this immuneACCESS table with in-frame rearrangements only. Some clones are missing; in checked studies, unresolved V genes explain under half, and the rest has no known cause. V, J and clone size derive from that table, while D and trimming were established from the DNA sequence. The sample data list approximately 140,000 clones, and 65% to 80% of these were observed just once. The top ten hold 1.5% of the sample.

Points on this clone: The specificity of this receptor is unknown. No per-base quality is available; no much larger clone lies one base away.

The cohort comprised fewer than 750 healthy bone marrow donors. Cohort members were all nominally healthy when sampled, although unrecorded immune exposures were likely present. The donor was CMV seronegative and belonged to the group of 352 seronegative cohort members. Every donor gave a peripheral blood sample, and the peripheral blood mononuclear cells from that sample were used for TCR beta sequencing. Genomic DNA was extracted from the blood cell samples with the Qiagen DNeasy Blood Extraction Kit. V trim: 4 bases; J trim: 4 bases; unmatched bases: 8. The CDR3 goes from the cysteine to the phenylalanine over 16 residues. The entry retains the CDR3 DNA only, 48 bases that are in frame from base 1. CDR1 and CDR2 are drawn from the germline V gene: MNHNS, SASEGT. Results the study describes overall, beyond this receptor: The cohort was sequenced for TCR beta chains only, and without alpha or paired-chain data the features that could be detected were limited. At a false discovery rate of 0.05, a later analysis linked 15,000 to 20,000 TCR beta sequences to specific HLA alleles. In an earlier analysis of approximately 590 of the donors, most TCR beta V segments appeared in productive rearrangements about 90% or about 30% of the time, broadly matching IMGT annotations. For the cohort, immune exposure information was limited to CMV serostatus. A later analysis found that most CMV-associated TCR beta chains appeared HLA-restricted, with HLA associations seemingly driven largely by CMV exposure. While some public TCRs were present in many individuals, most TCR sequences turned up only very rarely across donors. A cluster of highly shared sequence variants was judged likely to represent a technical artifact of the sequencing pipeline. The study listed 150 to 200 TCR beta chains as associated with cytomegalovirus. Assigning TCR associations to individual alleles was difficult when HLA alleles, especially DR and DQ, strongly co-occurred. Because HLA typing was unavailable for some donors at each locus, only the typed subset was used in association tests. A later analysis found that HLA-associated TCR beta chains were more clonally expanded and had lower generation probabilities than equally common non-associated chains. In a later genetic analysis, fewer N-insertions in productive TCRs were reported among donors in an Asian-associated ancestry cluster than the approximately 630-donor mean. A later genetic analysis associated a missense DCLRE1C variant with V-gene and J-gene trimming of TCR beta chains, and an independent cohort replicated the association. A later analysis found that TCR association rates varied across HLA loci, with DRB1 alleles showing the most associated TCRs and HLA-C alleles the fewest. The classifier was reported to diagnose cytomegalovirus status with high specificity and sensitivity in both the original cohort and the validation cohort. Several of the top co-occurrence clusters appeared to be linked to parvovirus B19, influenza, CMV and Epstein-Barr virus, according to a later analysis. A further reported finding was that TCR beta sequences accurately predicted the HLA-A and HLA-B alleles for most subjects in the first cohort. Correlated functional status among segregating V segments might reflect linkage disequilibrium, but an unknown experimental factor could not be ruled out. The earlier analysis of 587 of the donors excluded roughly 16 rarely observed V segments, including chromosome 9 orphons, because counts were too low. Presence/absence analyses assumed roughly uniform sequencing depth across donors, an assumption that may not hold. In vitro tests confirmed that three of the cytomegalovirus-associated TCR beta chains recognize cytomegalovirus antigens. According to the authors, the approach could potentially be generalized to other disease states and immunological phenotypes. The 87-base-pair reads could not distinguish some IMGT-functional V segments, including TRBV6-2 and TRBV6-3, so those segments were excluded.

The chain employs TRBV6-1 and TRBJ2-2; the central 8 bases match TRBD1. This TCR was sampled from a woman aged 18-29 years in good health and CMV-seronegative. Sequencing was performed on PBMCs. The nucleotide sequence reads TGTGCCAGCAGTGTCGAGGACAGGGTTGGCACCGGGGAGCTGTTTTTT. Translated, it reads CASSVEDRVGTGELFF.